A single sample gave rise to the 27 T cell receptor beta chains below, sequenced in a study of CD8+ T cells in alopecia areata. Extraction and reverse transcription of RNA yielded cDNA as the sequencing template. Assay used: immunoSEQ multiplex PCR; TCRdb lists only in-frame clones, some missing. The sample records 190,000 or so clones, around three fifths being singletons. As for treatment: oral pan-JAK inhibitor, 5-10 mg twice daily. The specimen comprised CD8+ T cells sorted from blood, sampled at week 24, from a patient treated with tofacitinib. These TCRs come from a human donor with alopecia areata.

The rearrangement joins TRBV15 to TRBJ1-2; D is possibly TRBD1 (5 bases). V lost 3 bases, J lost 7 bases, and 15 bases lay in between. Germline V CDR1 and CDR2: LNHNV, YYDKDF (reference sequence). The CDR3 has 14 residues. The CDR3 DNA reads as TGTGCCACCAGCAGGACCGGGACTGCGGGTGGCTACACCTTC. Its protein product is CATSRTGTAGGYTF.

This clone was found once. CDR3 coding DNA: TGTGCCAGTAGTATCGGCAAACTTGGGTATCAGCCCCAGCATTTT. Its translation is CASSIGKLGYQPQHF. The V call is TRBV19, the J call TRBJ1-5, with D unresolved. Deletions cut 3 bases from V and 5 bases from J, with 14 bases between. CDR1 is LNHDA and CDR2 is SQIVND in the germline V gene (reference sequence). The CDR3 spans 15 residues.

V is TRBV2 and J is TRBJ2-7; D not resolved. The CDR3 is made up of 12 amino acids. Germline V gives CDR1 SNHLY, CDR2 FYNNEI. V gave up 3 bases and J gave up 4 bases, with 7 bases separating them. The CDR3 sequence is CASSEFGYEQYF. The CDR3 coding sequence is TGTGCCAGCAGTGAGTTCGGGTACGAGCAGTACTTC.

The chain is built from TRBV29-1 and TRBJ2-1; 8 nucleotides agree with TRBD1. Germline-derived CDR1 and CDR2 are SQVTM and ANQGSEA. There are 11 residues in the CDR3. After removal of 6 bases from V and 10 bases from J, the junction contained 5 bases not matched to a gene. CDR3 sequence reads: CSVPGQGEQFF. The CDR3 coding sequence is TGCAGCGTCCCCGGACAGGGAGAGCAGTTCTTC.

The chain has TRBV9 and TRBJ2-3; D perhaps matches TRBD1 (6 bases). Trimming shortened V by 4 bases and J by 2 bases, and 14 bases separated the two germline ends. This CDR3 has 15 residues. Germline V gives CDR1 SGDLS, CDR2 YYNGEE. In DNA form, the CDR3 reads TGTGCCAGCAGCTCAACAGGGTCCCTCACAGATACGCAGTATTTT. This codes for CASSSTGSLTDTQYF.

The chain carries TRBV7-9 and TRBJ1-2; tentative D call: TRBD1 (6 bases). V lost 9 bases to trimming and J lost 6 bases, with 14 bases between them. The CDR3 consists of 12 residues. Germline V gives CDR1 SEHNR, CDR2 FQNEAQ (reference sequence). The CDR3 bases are TGTGCCAGACCAGGGGAGACGGATGGCTACACCTTC. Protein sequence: CARPGETDGYTF.

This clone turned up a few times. The CDR3 nucleotides are TGCAGCGTTGAATGGGGTTCCTACGAGCAGTACTTC. This gives the protein CSVEWGSYEQYF. The V call is TRBV29-1, the J call TRBJ2-5; D is ambiguous. The assigned J gene may be wrong: the sequence end matches TRBJ2-7 better. The germline CDR1 and CDR2 sequences are SQVTM and ANQGSEA. CDR3 length: 12 residues.

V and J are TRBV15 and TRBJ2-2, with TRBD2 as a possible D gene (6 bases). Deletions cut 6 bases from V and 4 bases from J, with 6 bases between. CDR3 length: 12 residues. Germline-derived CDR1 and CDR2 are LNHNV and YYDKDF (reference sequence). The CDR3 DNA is TGTGCCACCAGGGGAGGCACCGGGGAGCTGTTTTTT. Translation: CATRGGTGELFF.

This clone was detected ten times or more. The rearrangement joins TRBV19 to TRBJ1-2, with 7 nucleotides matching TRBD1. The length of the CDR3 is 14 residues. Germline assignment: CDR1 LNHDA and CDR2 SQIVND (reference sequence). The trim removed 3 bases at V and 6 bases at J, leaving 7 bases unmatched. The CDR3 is CASSIGKGANGYTF. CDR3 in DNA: TGTGCCAGTAGTATCGGGAAGGGGGCGAATGGCTACACCTTC.

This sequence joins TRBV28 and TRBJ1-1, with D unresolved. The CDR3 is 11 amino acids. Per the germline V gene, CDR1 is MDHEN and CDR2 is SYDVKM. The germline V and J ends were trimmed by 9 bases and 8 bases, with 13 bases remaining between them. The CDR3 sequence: CASGSSVEAFF. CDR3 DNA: TGTGCCAGTGGGTCGTCGGTGGAAGCTTTCTTT.

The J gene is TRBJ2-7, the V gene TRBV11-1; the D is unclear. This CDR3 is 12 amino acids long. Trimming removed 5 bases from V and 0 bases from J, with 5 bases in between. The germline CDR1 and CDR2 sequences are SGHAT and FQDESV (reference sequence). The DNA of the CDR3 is TGTGCCAGCAGCCTTCCCTCCTACGAGCAGTACTTC. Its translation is CASSLPSYEQYF.

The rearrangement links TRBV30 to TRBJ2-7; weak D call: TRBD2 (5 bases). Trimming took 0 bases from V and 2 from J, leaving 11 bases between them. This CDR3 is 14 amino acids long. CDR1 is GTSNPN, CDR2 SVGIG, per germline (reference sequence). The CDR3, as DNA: TGTGCCTGGAGTGTAGTGAGGGTTCCCTACGAGCAGTACTTC. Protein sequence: CAWSVVRVPYEQYF.

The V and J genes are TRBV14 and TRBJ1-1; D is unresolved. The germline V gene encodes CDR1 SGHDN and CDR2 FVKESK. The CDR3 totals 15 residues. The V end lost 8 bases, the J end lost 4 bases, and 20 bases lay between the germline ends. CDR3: CASVPSAGRGTEAFF. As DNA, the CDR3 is TGTGCCAGCGTTCCCTCGGCCGGACGGGGCACTGAAGCTTTCTTT.

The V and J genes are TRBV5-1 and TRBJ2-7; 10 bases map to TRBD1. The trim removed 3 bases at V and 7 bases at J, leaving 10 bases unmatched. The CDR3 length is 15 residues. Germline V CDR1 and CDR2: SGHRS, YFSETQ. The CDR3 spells CASSSPGQGIREQYF. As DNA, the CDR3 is TGCGCCAGCAGCTCACCGGGACAGGGGATTCGGGAGCAGTACTTC.

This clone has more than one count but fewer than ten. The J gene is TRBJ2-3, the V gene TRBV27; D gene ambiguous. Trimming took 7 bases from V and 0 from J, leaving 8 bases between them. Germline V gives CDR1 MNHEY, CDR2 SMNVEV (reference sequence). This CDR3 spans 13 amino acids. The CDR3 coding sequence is TGTGCCAGCACCCACTTTAGCACAGATACGCAGTATTTT. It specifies CASTHFSTDTQYF.

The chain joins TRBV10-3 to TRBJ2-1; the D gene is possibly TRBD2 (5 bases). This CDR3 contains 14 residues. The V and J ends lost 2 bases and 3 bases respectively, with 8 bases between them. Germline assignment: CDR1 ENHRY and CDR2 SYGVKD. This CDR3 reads CAISEVSVYNEQFF. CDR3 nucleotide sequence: TGTGCCATCAGTGAGGTTAGCGTCTACAATGAGCAGTTCTTC.

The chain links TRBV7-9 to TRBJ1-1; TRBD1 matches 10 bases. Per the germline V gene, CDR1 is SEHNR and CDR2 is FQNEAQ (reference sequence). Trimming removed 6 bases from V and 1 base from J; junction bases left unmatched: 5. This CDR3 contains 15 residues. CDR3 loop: CASRGDRGTNTEAFF. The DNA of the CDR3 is TGTGCCAGCAGGGGGGACAGGGGTACGAACACTGAAGCTTTCTTT.

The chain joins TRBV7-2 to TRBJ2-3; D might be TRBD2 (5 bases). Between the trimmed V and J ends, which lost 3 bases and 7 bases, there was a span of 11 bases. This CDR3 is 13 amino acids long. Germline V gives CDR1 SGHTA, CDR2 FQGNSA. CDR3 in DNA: TGTGCCAGCAGCTTTGGCGGGCTTTATACGCAGTATTTT. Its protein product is CASSFGGLYTQYF.

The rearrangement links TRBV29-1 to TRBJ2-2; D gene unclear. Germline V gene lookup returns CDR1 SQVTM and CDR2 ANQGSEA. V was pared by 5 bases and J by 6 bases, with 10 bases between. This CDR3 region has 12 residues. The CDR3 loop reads CSVSERAGELFF. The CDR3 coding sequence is TGCAGCGTTTCCGAGCGCGCCGGGGAGCTGTTTTTT.

CDR3 DNA: TGTGCCTGGAGTGCCATCCAAACTAGCGGGGAAACAGATACGCAGTATTTT. This codes for CAWSAIQTSGETDTQYF. The genes are TRBV30 and TRBJ2-3; TRBD2 matches at 10 bases. V trimming: 1 base; J trimming: 3 bases; junction bases outside the gene matches: 10. The length of the CDR3 is 17 residues. The germline CDR1 and CDR2 sequences are GTSNPN and SVGIG (reference sequence). The variable domain in full, completed from reference TRBV30 and TRBJ2-3, reads SQTIHQWPATLVQPVGSPLSLECTVEGTSNPNLYWYRQAAGRGLQLLFYSVGIGQISSEVPQNLSASRPQDRQFILSSKKLLLSDSGFYLCAWSAIQTSGETDTQYFGPGTRLTVL.

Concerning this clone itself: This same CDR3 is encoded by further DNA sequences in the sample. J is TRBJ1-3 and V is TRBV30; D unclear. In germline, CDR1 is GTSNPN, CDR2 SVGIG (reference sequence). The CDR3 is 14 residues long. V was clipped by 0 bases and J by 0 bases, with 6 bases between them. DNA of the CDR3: TGTGCCTGGAGTGTAGGGAGCTCTGGAAACACCATATATTTT. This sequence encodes CAWSVGSSGNTIYF.

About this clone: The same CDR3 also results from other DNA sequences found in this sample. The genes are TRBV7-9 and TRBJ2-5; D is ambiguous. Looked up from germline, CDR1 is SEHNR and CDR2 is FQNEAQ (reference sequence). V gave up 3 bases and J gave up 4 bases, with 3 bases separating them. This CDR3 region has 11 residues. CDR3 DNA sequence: TGTGCCAGCAGCTTTGGAGAGACCCAGTACTTC. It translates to CASSFGETQYF.

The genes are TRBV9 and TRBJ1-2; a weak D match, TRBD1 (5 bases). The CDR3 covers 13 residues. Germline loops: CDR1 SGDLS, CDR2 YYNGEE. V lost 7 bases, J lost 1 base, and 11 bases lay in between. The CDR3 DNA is TGTGCCAGCGGGGCACCGTATAACTATGGCTACACCTTC. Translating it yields CASGAPYNYGYTF.

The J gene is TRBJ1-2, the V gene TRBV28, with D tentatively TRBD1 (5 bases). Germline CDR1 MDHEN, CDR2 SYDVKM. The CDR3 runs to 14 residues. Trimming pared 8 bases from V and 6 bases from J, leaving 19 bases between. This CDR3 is CASANPRGPHGYTF. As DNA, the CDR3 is TGTGCCAGCGCTAACCCTCGGGGCCCACATGGCTACACCTTC.

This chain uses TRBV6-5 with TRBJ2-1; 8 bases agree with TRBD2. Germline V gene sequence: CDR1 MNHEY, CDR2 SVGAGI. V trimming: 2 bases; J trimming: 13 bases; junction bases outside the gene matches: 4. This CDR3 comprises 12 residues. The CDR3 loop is CASSYAGGLQFF. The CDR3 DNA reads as TGTGCCAGCAGTTACGCGGGGGGCCTACAGTTCTTC.

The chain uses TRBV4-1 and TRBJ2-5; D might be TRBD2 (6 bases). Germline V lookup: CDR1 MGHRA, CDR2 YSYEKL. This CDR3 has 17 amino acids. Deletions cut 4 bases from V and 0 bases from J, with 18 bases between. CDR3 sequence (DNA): TGCGCCAGCAGCCGAAGCCCAGGAGGGCCCGACCAAGAGACCCAGTACTTC. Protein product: CASSRSPGGPDQETQYF.

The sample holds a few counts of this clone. CDR3 coding DNA: TGCGCCAGCAGCCACCAATCCGGACGGCTGAACACTGAAGCTTTCTTT. Translation: CASSHQSGRLNTEAFF. The chain has TRBV4-1 and TRBJ1-1; D is unclear. This CDR3 comprises 16 residues. V was pared by 3 bases and J by 0 bases, with 14 bases between. The germline V gene has CDR1 MGHRA and CDR2 YSYEKL.